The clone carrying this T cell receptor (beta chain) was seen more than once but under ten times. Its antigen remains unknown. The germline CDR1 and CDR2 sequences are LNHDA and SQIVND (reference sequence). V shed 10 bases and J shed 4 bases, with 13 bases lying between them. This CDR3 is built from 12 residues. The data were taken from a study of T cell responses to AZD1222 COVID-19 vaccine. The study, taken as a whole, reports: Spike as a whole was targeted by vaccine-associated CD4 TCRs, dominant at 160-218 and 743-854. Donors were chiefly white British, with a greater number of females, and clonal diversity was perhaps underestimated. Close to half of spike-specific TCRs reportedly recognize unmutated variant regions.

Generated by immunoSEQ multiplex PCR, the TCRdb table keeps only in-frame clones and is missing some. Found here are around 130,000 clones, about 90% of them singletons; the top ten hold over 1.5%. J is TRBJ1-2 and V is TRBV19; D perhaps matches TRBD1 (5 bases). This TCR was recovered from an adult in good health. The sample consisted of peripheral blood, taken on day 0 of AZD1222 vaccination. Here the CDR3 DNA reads TGTGCCACCGGGACTTATCCCTATGGCTACACCTTC. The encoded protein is CATGTYPYGYTF.